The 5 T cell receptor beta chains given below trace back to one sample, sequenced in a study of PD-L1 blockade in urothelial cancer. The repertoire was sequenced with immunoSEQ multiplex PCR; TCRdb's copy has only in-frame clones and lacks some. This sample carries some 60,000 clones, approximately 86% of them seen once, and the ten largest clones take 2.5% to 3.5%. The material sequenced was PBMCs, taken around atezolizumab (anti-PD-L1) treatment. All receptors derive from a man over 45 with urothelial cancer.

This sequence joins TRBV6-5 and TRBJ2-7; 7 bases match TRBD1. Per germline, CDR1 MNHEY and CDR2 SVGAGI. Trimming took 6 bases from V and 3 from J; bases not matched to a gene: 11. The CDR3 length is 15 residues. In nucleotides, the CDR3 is TGTGCCAGCAGCCTGACAGGGATCGTCTGCTACGAGCAGTACTTC. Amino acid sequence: CASSLTGIVCYEQYF.

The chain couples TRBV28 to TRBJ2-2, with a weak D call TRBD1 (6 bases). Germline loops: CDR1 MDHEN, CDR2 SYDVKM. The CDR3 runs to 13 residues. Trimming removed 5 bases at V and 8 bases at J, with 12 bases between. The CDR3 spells CASSQQGLGELFF. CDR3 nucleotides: TGTGCCAGCAGTCAACAGGGTCTAGGGGAGCTGTTTTTT.

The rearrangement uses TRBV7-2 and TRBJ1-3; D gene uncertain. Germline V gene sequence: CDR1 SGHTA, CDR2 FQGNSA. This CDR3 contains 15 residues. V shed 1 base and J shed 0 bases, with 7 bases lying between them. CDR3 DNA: TGTGCCAGCAGCTTAGACGGGAGCTCTGGAAACACCATATATTTT. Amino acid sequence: CASSLDGSSGNTIYF.

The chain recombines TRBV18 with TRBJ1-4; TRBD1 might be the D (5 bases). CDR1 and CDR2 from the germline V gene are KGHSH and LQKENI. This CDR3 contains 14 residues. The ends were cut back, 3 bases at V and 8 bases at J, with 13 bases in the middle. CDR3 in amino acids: CASSPGSKGEKLFF. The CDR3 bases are TGTGCCAGCTCACCCGGGTCTAAGGGGGAAAAACTGTTTTTT. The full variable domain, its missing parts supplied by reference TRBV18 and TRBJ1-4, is NAGVMQNPRHLVRRRGQEARLRCSPMKGHSHVYWYRQLPEEGLKFMVYLQKENIIDESGMPKERFSAEFPKEGPSILRIQQVVRGDSAAYFCASSPGSKGEKLFFGSGTQLSVL.

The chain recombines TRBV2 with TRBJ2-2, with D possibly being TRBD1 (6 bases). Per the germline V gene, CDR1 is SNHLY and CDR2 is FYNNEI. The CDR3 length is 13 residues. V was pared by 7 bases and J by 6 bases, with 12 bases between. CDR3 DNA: TGTGCCAGCAAGGGTGAGGGGGCCGGGGAGCTGTTTTTT. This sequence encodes CASKGEGAGELFF.